The TCR beta chain under discussion was sequenced for a study of OX40 agonist ivuxolimab in advanced cancers. In the study overall: Past anti-PD-1, anti-PD-L1 or anti-CTLA-4 therapy was accepted, and roughly 38% had received some.

Trimming took 4 bases from V and 2 from J, leaving 28 bases between them. The CDR3 covers 19 residues. CDR1 and CDR2 (germline): GTSNPN, SVGIG (reference sequence). For this clone: The antigen is not known.

The assay was immunoSEQ multiplex PCR, and TCRdb's table has in-frame clones only and misses some. Among around 49,000 clones listed, 80% to 90% were seen once. Study-level findings and limits: Both blood CD4+ and CD8+ T cells showed clonal growth by week 6 at 0.1 to 3.0 mg/kg.

Patients were ineligible given autoimmune disease history or systemic immunosuppression. The study sampled blood at baseline, cycle 4 day 1, and cycle 7 day 1. The sequencing used CD4+ or CD8+ T cells sorted from blood, collected in a trial of the OX40 agonist ivuxolimab. This rearrangement joins TRBV30 to TRBJ2-3; TRBD2 is a possible D gene (6 bases). The TCR sequence derives from an adult with an advanced solid tumor such as melanoma, head and neck, liver or kidney cancer. The CDR3 loop reads CAWKLGPSRPDYYTDTQYF. DNA of the CDR3: TGTGCCTGGAAGTTAGGACCTTCTAGACCGGACTATTACACAGATACGCAGTATTTT.